This T cell receptor beta chain appears in the sequencing data of a study of T cells expressing NK-cell markers. Study-level background: The study drew TCR beta repertoires from sorted CD3+CD56+NKG2C+, CD3+CD56+NKG2C- and CD3+CD56-NKG2C+ T cells. Study-level points and caveats: Whether expanded NKG2C+ T cell clones were HCMV-specific remained unclear.

Germline values: CDR1 MNHEY, CDR2 SVGEGT. The CDR3 is 17 residues long. Frequency places this clonotype as medium-sized. Its antigen is still unknown. TCRdb re-called the 5' RACE reads and shows each CDR3 protein once, DNA omitted. The sample has about 8,000 distinct CDR3 sequences. Sequencing was carried out using blood T cells: a sorted CD56 or NKG2C T cell subset, CD4+ or CD8+ T cells, or bulk PBMC T cells (not recorded which). The chain combines TRBV6-2 or TRBV6-3 with TRBJ1-5; TCRdb returns TRBD1, unconfirmable since there is no DNA. The source of this sequence is a man younger than 35 in good health. This chain's CDR3 is CASSFDWTGVVDQPQHF.